What follows describes a single T cell receptor (beta chain). The source of the sample is a study of blood T cell repertoires in COVID-19. Turning to the study itself: T cells, B-cell-depleted T cells, or PBMCs supplied cDNA or gDNA.

CDR1 is MDHEN and CDR2 is SYDVKM in the germline V gene. The CDR3 is 13 amino acids. Method: immunoSEQ multiplex PCR; TCRdb's copy keeps in-frame clones and lacks some. The sample consists of over 70,000 clones, approximately 90% of them appearing once. The receptor was derived from a human donor with active COVID-19. The donor label of this sample is uncertain. Sequenced input: peripheral blood. The chain uses TRBV28 and TRBJ1-1; possibly TRBD1 for D (5 bases). The CDR3 sequence is CGSREGTRPEAFF. The CDR3 nucleotides are TGTGGGAGCAGGGAGGGGACGAGACCTGAAGCTTTCTTT.